The 18 T cell receptor beta chains in this list originate from one sample, sequenced in a study of T cell clonality in common variable immunodeficiency. Findings and caveats of the study: Reportedly, TCR beta sequences from common variable immunodeficiency showed fewer deletions and N-nucleotide insertions.

Assay: immunoSEQ multiplex PCR; the TCRdb copy retains only in-frame clones and omits some. This repertoire holds about 21,000 clones, and none appear only once. Antigens for these TCRs are unknown. Sequencing was carried out using peripheral blood mononuclear cells. The receptor set was obtained from a human donor with common variable immunodeficiency.

This clone was detected a few times. The CDR3 end lies 3 residues beyond the end of the read and is filled in from the germline J gene. V and J are TRBV7-9 and TRBJ2-5; possibly TRBD2 for D (5 bases). The V gene lost 5 bases and the J gene lost 5 bases, with 18 bases spanning the gap. Per the germline V gene, CDR1 is SEHNR and CDR2 is FQNEAQ (reference sequence). The CDR3 has 15 residues. The CDR3 DNA, read in part, is TGTGCCAGCAGCGCAACCGGGGTCGTAGGGGAGACC. This translates into CASSATGVVGET. The whole CDR3 sequence reads CASSATGVVGETQYF.

The CDR3 reads CASSPEGRGNEQFF. The covered CDR3 bases are TGTGCCAGCAGCCCAGAGGGGAGGGGCAATGAG. The rearrangement links TRBV7-2 to TRBJ2-1; 7 positions match TRBD2. The read ends 3 residues before the CDR3 terminus; that terminus is restored from the germline J gene. Germline V lookup: CDR1 SGHTA, CDR2 FQGNSA. The ends lost 5 bases at V and 6 bases at J; junction bases unmatched: 7. The CDR3 is 14 amino acids.

Regarding this clone: The read halts 3 residues ahead of the CDR3 end, with the missing end drawn from the germline J gene. The chain recombines TRBV2 with TRBJ2-3; 7 positions match TRBD2. The length of the CDR3 is 15 residues. Germline CDR1 is SNHLY and CDR2 is FYNNEI. With V trimmed by 6 bases and J by 2 bases, 8 bases remained unmatched. The CDR3 loop is CASRGTNAHTDTQYF. Partial CDR3 DNA: TGTGCCAGCAGGGGGACTAATGCCCACACAGATACG.

Remarks on this clone: The read halts 3 residues ahead of the CDR3 end, with the missing end drawn from the germline J gene. The V and J genes are TRBV6-2 or TRBV6-3 and TRBJ2-7, with 9 bases aligning to TRBD2. This CDR3 is 17 amino acids long. Germline values: CDR1 MNHEY, CDR2 SVGEGT. Trimming at V came to 2 bases and at J to 2 bases, leaving 10 bases not matched to a gene. CDR3 DNA, as far as it was read: TGTGCCAGCAGTTACGGTATCCTAGCGGGGACCACCTACGAG. It translates to CASSYGILAGTTYE. The CDR3, in full, reads CASSYGILAGTTYEQYF.

This clone was observed a handful of times. Here the CDR3 reads CAWSGSWGRQGKGEQYF. The part of the CDR3 DNA that was read is TGTGCCTGGAGTGGCTCCTGGGGTCGACAGGGTAAGGGCGAG. The V call is TRBV30, the J call TRBJ2-7; 7 bases match TRBD1. The missing CDR3 end, 3 residues past where the read stops, is filled in from the germline J gene. V was clipped by 1 base and J by 6 bases; unmatched bases: 18. The CDR3 loop spans 17 amino acids. Germline V gives CDR1 GTSNPN, CDR2 SVGIG (reference sequence).

On this clone: The read ends 3 residues before the CDR3 terminus; that terminus is restored from the germline J gene. The chain carries TRBV29-1 and TRBJ2-5; no firm D call. CDR1 and CDR2 (germline): SQVTM, ANQGSEA. CDR3 length: 11 residues. Between the trimmed V and J ends, which lost 7 bases and 5 bases, there was a span of 11 bases. CDR3: CSAGAWETQYF. The part of the CDR3 DNA that was read is TGCAGCGCTGGAGCGTGGGAGACC.

This chain's CDR3 is CASTGQEVTDTQYF. The part of the CDR3 DNA that was read is TGTGCCAGTACCGGACAGGAGGTCACAGATACG. The chain is built from TRBV19 and TRBJ2-3; 7 nucleotides line up with TRBD1. The missing CDR3 end, 3 residues past where the read stops, is filled in from the germline J gene. Germline V gives CDR1 LNHDA, CDR2 SQIVND (reference sequence). The CDR3 runs 14 residues. V shed 7 bases and J 2 bases; nucleotides not matched to a gene: 6.

This clone was seen only a few times. The CDR3 protein is CASSTSGGSETQYF. Partial CDR3 DNA: TGTGCCAGCTCGACTAGCGGGGGGTCAGAGACC. The chain has TRBV18 and TRBJ2-5; TRBD2 matches at 13 bases. Read data end 3 residues before the CDR3 end; the end is taken from the germline J gene. The CDR3 extends over 14 amino acids. CDR1 is KGHSH, CDR2 LQKENI, per germline. Trimming cost V 6 bases and J 4 bases; bases outside gene matches: 2. Variable domain in full (rest from reference TRBV18 and TRBJ2-5): NAGVMQNPRHLVRRRGQEARLRCSPMKGHSHVYWYRQLPEEGLKFMVYLQKENIIDESGMPKERFSAEFPKEGPSILRIQQVVRGDSAAYFCASSTSGGSETQYFGPGTRLLVL.

On this clone: The read ends 3 residues before the CDR3 terminus; that terminus is restored from the germline J gene. This chain uses TRBV18 with TRBJ2-3; D ambiguous. The CDR3 spans 13 residues. The ends were cut back, 4 bases at V and 0 bases at J, with 5 bases in the middle. In germline, CDR1 is KGHSH, CDR2 LQKENI. The sequenced CDR3 bases are TGTGCCAGCTCACAGGCAAGCACAGATACG. The encoded protein is CASSQASTDT. The full CDR3 sequence reads CASSQASTDTQYF.

The CDR3 bases that were read are TGTGCCAGCAGTTCAGCGGGGGGGCTAGTATATGAG. It is translated as CASSSAGGLVYE. The complete CDR3 reads CASSSAGGLVYEQFF. J is TRBJ2-1 and V is TRBV7-6; TRBD2 aligns across 10 bases. The observed sequence ends 3 residues before the CDR3 terminus, with the missing tail filled in from the germline J gene. CDR3 length equals 15 residues. Germline CDR1 reads SGHVS; CDR2 reads FNYEAQ. The J segment lost 8 bases and the V segment lost 6 bases, leaving 10 bases of the junction unmatched. Using reference TRBV7-6 and TRBJ2-1 for the parts outside the CDR3, the full variable domain is GAGVSQSPRYKVTKRGQDVALRCDPISGHVSLYWYRQALGQGPEFLTYFNYEAQQDKSGLPNDRFSAERPEGSISTLTIQRTEQRDSAMYRCASSSAGGLVYEQFFGPGTRLTVL.

As concerns this clone: The read comes to an end 3 residues before the CDR3 does, leaving the germline J gene to fill in the end. The chain recombines TRBV7-2 with TRBJ2-7, with 14 bases identical to TRBD2. The CDR3 spans 15 residues. Germline V gene sequence: CDR1 SGHTA, CDR2 FQGNSA. Germline trimming cut 4 bases from V and 4 bases from J; bases unmatched to any gene: 3. The CDR3 protein is CASSSGTSGRYEQYF. The sequenced part of the CDR3 DNA is TGTGCCAGCAGCTCCGGGACTAGCGGGAGATACGAG.

Regarding this clone: The read ends 3 residues early relative to the CDR3; the germline J gene fills the gap. J is TRBJ1-2 and V is TRBV7-9; no definite D call. The CDR3 is made up of 14 amino acids. CDR1 is SEHNR and CDR2 is FQNEAQ in the germline V gene (reference sequence). Partial CDR3 DNA: TGTGCCAGCAGCTTGGACGGACTCTTGGAGAGC. Its protein product is CASSLDGLLES. The full CDR3 is CASSLDGLLESYTF.

The sample holds a few counts of this clone. From the germline J gene comes the end of the CDR3, since the read stops 3 residues before it. The chain recombines TRBV5-1 with TRBJ2-5; 9 nucleotides agree with TRBD2. After removal of 2 bases from V and 4 bases from J, the junction contained 3 bases not matched to a gene. This CDR3 comprises 14 residues. Germline V gene data show CDR1 as SGHRS and CDR2 as YFSETQ. CDR3 DNA (partial): TGCGCCAGCAGCTTCGGACTAGCGAGAGAGACC. This sequence encodes CASSFGLARET. The whole CDR3 region reads CASSFGLARETQYF.

This clone was detected only a few times. The read finishes 3 residues shy of the CDR3 end, and the germline J gene is used to complete it. The V gene is TRBV19, the J gene TRBJ1-5; 8 positions agree with TRBD1. The CDR3 runs 14 residues. Germline CDR1 reads LNHDA; CDR2 reads SQIVND (reference sequence). V lost 5 bases to trimming and J lost 4 bases; unmatched junction nucleotides: 4. The CDR3 DNA, read in part, is TGTGCCAGTAGTCAGGGGGCGAGAAATCAGCCC. It yields the protein CASSQGARNQP. The full CDR3 protein is CASSQGARNQPQHF.

This chain's CDR3 is CASSEAPPGLAGKETQYF. The covered CDR3 bases are TGTGCCAGCAGTGAAGCTCCTCCGGGACTAGCGGGTAAAGAGACC. V usage is TRBV6-1 and J usage is TRBJ2-5; 12 bases are shared with TRBD2. From the germline J gene comes the end of the CDR3, since the read stops 3 residues before it. This CDR3 is 18 amino acids long. In germline, CDR1 is MNHNS, CDR2 SASEGT. With 0 bases clipped from V and 3 bases from J, the junction kept 8 bases outside the gene matches.

This clone appeared a few times. The read gets to within 3 residues of the CDR3 end, and the germline J gene fills in the rest. The gene calls are TRBV18 and TRBJ1-3, with D possibly matching TRBD1 (6 bases). CDR1 and CDR2 from the germline V gene are KGHSH and LQKENI. Trimming shortened V by 3 bases and J by 0 bases, and 18 bases separated the two germline ends. This CDR3 is built from 18 residues. The CDR3 protein is CASSPQIRDTYSGNTIYF. CDR3 DNA, as far as it was read: TGTGCCAGCTCACCGCAGATCCGGGACACCTACTCTGGAAACACC.

Comments on this clone: The CDR3 end is not reached by the read, which stops 3 residues before it; the germline J gene fills it in. Within the sample, other DNA sequences also encode this same CDR3. The rearrangement uses TRBV19 and TRBJ2-1; 10 positions agree with TRBD1. The CDR3 has 15 residues. The germline gives CDR1 LNHDA, CDR2 SQIVND (reference sequence). V shed 5 bases, J shed 8 bases, and the junction held 9 bases outside the gene matches. Partial CDR3 DNA: TGTGCCAGTAGTCTCCGGACAGGGGGTTGGGATGAG. Protein product: CASSLRTGGWDE. The CDR3 in full is CASSLRTGGWDEQFF.

This clone was observed a handful of times. The read stops 3 residues short of the end of the CDR3; the missing end is completed from the germline J gene. The chain is built from TRBV7-9 and TRBJ2-1, with D possibly TRBD2 on 6 matching bases. V shed 5 bases and J shed 0 bases, with 11 bases lying between them. CDR1 SEHNR and CDR2 FQNEAQ come from the germline V gene (reference sequence). This CDR3 has 15 residues. CDR3 DNA, as far as it was read: TGTGCCAGCAGCCCCCGGGGGACCTCCTACAATGAG. The encoded protein is CASSPRGTSYNE. The whole CDR3 reads CASSPRGTSYNEQFF.